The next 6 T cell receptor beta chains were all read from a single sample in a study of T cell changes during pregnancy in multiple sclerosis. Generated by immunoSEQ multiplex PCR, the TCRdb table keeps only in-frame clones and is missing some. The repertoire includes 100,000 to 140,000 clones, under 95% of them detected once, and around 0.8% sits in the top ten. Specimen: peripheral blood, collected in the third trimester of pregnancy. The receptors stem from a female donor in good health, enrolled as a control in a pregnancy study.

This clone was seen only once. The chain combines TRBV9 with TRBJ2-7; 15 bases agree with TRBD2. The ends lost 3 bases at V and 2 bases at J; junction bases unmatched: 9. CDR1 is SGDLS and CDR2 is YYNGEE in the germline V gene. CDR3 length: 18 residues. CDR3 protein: CASSGVGTSGGRPYEQYF. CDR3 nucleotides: TGTGCCAGCAGCGGAGTCGGGACTAGCGGGGGGCGACCCTACGAGCAGTACTTC.

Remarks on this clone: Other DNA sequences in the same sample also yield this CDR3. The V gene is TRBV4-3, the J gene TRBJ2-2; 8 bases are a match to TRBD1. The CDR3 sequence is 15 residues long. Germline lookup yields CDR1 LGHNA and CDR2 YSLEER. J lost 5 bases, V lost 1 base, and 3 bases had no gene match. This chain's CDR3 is CASSQGTGRTGELFF. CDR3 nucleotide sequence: TGCGCCAGCAGCCAAGGGACAGGGAGAACCGGGGAGCTGTTTTTT.

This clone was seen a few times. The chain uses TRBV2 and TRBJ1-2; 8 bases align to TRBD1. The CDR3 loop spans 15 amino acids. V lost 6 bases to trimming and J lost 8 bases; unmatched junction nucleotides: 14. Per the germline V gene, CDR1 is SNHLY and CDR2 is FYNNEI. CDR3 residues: CASSLSPGTGPGYTF. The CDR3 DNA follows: TGTGCCAGCAGCCTCAGTCCCGGGACAGGTCCCGGCTACACCTTC.

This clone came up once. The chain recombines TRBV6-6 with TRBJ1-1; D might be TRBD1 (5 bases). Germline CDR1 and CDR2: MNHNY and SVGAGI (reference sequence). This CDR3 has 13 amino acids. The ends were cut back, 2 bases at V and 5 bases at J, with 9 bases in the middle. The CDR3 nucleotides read TGTGCCAGCAGTTACCCCGGGGGGACTGAAGCTTTCTTT. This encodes CASSYPGGTEAFF.

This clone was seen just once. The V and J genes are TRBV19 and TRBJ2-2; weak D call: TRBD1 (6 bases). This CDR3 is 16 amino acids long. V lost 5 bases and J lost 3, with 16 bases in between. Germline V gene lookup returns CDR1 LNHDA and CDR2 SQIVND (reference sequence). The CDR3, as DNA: TGTGCCAGTAGTCCCCAAAAGGGACAAGACACCGGGGAGCTGTTTTTT. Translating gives CASSPQKGQDTGELFF.

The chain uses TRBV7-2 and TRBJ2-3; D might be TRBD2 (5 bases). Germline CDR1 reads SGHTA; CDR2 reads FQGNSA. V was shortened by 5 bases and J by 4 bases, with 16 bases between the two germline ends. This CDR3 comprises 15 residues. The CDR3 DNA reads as TGTGCCAGCAGCCCACAAACTGGACTCTCAGATACGCAGTATTTT. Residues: CASSPQTGLSDTQYF.